Listed below are T cell receptor beta chains from one sample, sequenced in a study of blood T cell repertoires in COVID-19. TCRdb keeps only in-frame clones here, not all; method: immunoSEQ multiplex PCR. The sample has 180,000 or so clones, about 85% seen once. The sequencing input was peripheral blood. The origin of the receptors is a woman older than 75 with acute or convalescent COVID-19. CDR3s include the opening cysteine and the closing phenylalanine or tryptophan. Fields, in order: CDR3 protein, V gene, J gene.

cdr3_aa: CASSLDTGGGPLRETQYF
v_call: TRBV7-8
j_call: TRBJ2-5

cdr3_aa: CASSQGWRSSYSGNTIYF
v_call: TRBV3-1/TRBV3-2
j_call: TRBJ1-3

cdr3_aa: CASSPGGNKNIQYF
v_call: TRBV5-4
j_call: TRBJ2-4

cdr3_aa: CASTSGPSRGSPTDTQYF
v_call: TRBV4-1
j_call: TRBJ2-3

cdr3_aa: CASSTRGLAGGVDTQYF
v_call: TRBV19
j_call: TRBJ2-3

cdr3_aa: CAWSGSVPYEQYF
v_call: TRBV30
j_call: TRBJ2-7

cdr3_aa: CASSLGGTGIYEQYF
v_call: TRBV5-1
j_call: TRBJ2-7

cdr3_aa: CASTLTGLSGNTIYF
v_call: TRBV19
j_call: TRBJ1-3

cdr3_aa: CASSGRDRTRNTGELFF
v_call: TRBV7-9
j_call: TRBJ2-2

cdr3_aa: CSVEDWGRAYGYTF
v_call: TRBV29-1
j_call: TRBJ1-2

cdr3_aa: CSAPRSEAFF
v_call: TRBV20-1
j_call: TRBJ1-1

cdr3_aa: CASSLSLGGVGEKLFF
v_call: TRBV27
j_call: TRBJ1-4

cdr3_aa: CASSWGINTGELFF
v_call: TRBV28
j_call: TRBJ2-2

cdr3_aa: CASSLEGSSYNEQFF
v_call: TRBV9
j_call: TRBJ2-1

cdr3_aa: CASSPGGGTSYEQYF
v_call: TRBV5-1
j_call: TRBJ2-7

cdr3_aa: CASSLFRRGWEQYF
v_call: TRBV7-2
j_call: TRBJ2-7

cdr3_aa: CAISGRGGRNTEAFF
v_call: TRBV10-3
j_call: TRBJ1-1

cdr3_aa: CASSYSWAESYNEQFF
v_call: TRBV6-5
j_call: TRBJ2-1

cdr3_aa: CASSYDRGGYTF
v_call: TRBV5-4
j_call: TRBJ1-2

cdr3_aa: CASSKRHRDRVGYTF
v_call: TRBV11-1
j_call: TRBJ1-2

cdr3_aa: CASTLFPANSPLHF
v_call: TRBV2
j_call: TRBJ1-6